The 19 T cell receptor beta chains listed next were all sequenced from one sample in a study of a mutant IDH1 vaccine in newly diagnosed glioma. Time point noted: week 35, safety follow-up. Doses comprised 300 ug of mutant IDH1 20-mer peptide each, plus topical imiquimod. Sequencing used immunoSEQ multiplex PCR; TCRdb keeps in-frame clones, though not all of them. The sample shows about 54,000 clones, under 90% of them seen only once. Their antigen targets remain unknown. This material consisted of PBMCs, taken from a glioma patient whose treatment included an IDH1 peptide vaccine. All receptors come from a woman in her late teens or twenties with glioma.

This clone was found once. The chain is built from TRBV27 and TRBJ2-7; the match to TRBD2 covers 14 bases. Losses at the gene ends were 5 bases for V and 4 bases for J; bases not matched to a gene: 10. Germline values: CDR1 MNHEY, CDR2 SMNVEV (reference sequence). The CDR3 has 17 amino acids. The CDR3 spells CASSLGGTSGSKYEQYF. CDR3 coding DNA: TGTGCCAGCAGTCTAGGGGGGACTAGCGGGAGTAAGTACGAGCAGTACTTC.

The J gene is TRBJ1-1, the V gene TRBV4-1, with D possibly TRBD1 on 5 matching bases. Germline V lookup: CDR1 MGHRA, CDR2 YSYEKL. The CDR3 is made up of 14 amino acids. Trimming cost V 0 bases and J 10 bases, with 15 bases left between them. The CDR3 here is CASSQEGTTGGAFF. For the CDR3, the DNA is TGCGCCAGCAGCCAAGAGGGGACTACCGGGGGAGCTTTCTTT.

This clone was counted a few times. CDR3 protein: CASRSSYEQYF. CDR3 nucleotides: TGTGCCAGCAGGAGCTCCTACGAGCAGTACTTC. This chain joins TRBV18 and TRBJ2-7; D is undetermined. Germline V gene lookup returns CDR1 KGHSH and CDR2 LQKENI. The CDR3 has 11 amino acids. The V end lost 8 bases, the J end lost 0 bases, and 5 bases lay between the germline ends. Full variable domain (outside the CDR3, taken from reference TRBV18 and TRBJ2-7): NAGVMQNPRHLVRRRGQEARLRCSPMKGHSHVYWYRQLPEEGLKFMVYLQKENIIDESGMPKERFSAEFPKEGPSILRIQQVVRGDSAAYFCASRSSYEQYFGPGTRLTVT.

CDR3 protein: CASSIESGASYEQYF. The DNA for the CDR3 is TGTGCCAGTAGTATTGAGAGCGGGGCCTCCTACGAGCAGTACTTC. The chain carries TRBV19 and TRBJ2-7; 7 nucleotides line up with TRBD2. J lost 0 bases, V lost 3 bases, and 5 bases had no gene match. The CDR3 contains 15 residues. The germline V gene has CDR1 LNHDA and CDR2 SQIVND (reference sequence).

The chain joins TRBV7-9 to TRBJ1-4; D gene unclear. The V gene lost 3 bases and the J gene lost 4 bases, with 6 bases spanning the gap. The CDR3 is made up of 13 amino acids. The germline CDR1 and CDR2 sequences are SEHNR and FQNEAQ (reference sequence). The CDR3 loop is CASSFAGNEKLFF. The CDR3 nucleotides read TGTGCCAGCAGCTTTGCTGGTAATGAAAAACTGTTTTTT. Complete variable domain (other parts from reference TRBV7-9 and TRBJ1-4): DTGVSQNPRHKITKRGQNVTFRCDPISEHNRLYWYRQTLGQGPEFLTYFQNEAQLEKSRLLSDRFSAERPKGSFSTLEIQRTEQGDSAMYLCASSFAGNEKLFFGSGTQLSVL.

The chain has TRBV2 and TRBJ1-4; D might be TRBD1 (6 bases). There are 14 residues in the CDR3. V lost 3 bases and J lost 7, with 12 bases in between. CDR1 and CDR2 from the germline V gene are SNHLY and FYNNEI. The CDR3 coding sequence is TGTGCCAGCAGTGAGAACAGGGCAGGTGAAAAACTGTTTTTT. It yields the protein CASSENRAGEKLFF.

The CDR3 protein is CASSSGRSSYNEQFF. The CDR3 DNA sequence: TGTGCCAGCAGCTCGGGACGGAGCTCCTACAATGAGCAGTTCTTC. V is TRBV7-6 and J is TRBJ2-1, with D possibly called TRBD1 or TRBD2 (5 bases each). Germline values: CDR1 SGHVS, CDR2 FNYEAQ. This CDR3 contains 15 residues. Deletions cut 4 bases from V and 0 bases from J, with 10 bases between.

The V gene is TRBV11-2, the J gene TRBJ2-7; D is perhaps TRBD2 (7 bases). Germline V CDR1 and CDR2: SGHAT, FQNNGV. With 4 bases removed from V and 7 bases from J, the gap between germline ends came to 14 bases. The CDR3 loop spans 13 amino acids. The CDR3 reads CASSSIGGREQYF. DNA for the CDR3: TGTGCCAGCAGCTCCATCGGGGGGCGGGAGCAGTACTTC.

The chain joins TRBV21-1 to TRBJ2-4; the listed D gene, TRBD2, was not tested against the DNA. TRBV21-1 is a documented pseudogene. The CDR3 has 15 amino acids. The CDR3 region is CASSKVRIFGNIQYF. The CDR3, as DNA: TGTGCCAGCAGCAAAGTGCGCATTTTTGGAAACATTCAGTACTTC.

The rearrangement links TRBV18 to TRBJ1-3, with D uncertain. The germline gives CDR1 KGHSH, CDR2 LQKENI. The CDR3 covers 12 residues. V lost 2 bases, J lost 9 bases, and 8 bases lay in between. CDR3 sequence reads: CASSPEESTIYF. The CDR3 region has the DNA TGTGCCAGCTCACCAGAGGAAAGCACCATATATTTT.

This rearrangement joins TRBV7-9 to TRBJ2-1; D is unresolved. The CDR3 contains 13 residues. Trimming removed 5 bases from V and 8 bases from J, with 13 bases in between. Germline lookup yields CDR1 SEHNR and CDR2 FQNEAQ (reference sequence). The DNA for the CDR3 is TGTGCCAGCAGCAGCAGTTTTAGCTATGAGCAGTTCTTC. As protein: CASSSSFSYEQFF.

In this sample, this clone turned up a few times. This chain connects TRBV5-4 to TRBJ2-2; 12 bases fit TRBD1. J was trimmed by 6 bases and V by 4 bases; bases with no gene match: 7. Germline CDR1 reads SGHNT; CDR2 reads YYREEE (reference sequence). The CDR3 has 16 residues. The CDR3 sequence is CASSLPGQGAPGELFF. For the CDR3, the DNA is TGTGCCAGCAGCCTGCCGGGACAGGGGGCCCCCGGGGAGCTGTTTTTT.

The rearrangement links TRBV2 to TRBJ2-1, with 10 positions matching TRBD2. The CDR3 is 15 amino acids. Per the germline V gene, CDR1 is SNHLY and CDR2 is FYNNEI. V lost 7 bases, J lost 3 bases, and 6 bases stayed unmatched. Here the CDR3 reads CASKVAGGFYNEQFF. The CDR3 nucleotides are TGTGCCAGCAAGGTAGCGGGGGGTTTCTACAATGAGCAGTTCTTC.

CDR3 sequence (DNA): TGTGCCAGCCGCAGGGTGAATGATTCACCCCTCCACTTT. Translated, it gives CASRRVNDSPLHF. The V call is TRBV19, the J call TRBJ1-6; D might be TRBD1 (5 bases). The V and J ends lost 9 bases and 8 bases respectively, with 14 bases between them. This CDR3 has 13 amino acids. The germline V gene has CDR1 LNHDA and CDR2 SQIVND (reference sequence).

The rearrangement joins TRBV16 to TRBJ1-1, with D perhaps matching TRBD1 (5 bases). The CDR3 runs to 12 residues. The V gene's germline CDR1 is KGHSY and CDR2 FQNENV. The V and J ends lost 10 bases and 4 bases respectively, with 13 bases between them. The CDR3 bases are TGTGCCACCTCAGGGACGACCACTGAAGCTTTCTTT. Its translation: CATSGTTTEAFF.

The genes are TRBV11-2 and TRBJ2-3; TRBD2 matches at 9 bases. Trimming cost V 4 bases and J 5 bases; bases outside gene matches: 7. Germline V CDR1 and CDR2: SGHAT, FQNNGV. The CDR3 spans 15 residues. CDR3 protein: CASSSPGLAGDTQYF. The DNA for the CDR3 is TGTGCCAGCAGCTCTCCGGGACTAGCAGGAGATACGCAGTATTTT.

The chain joins TRBV5-4 to TRBJ2-2; D is perhaps TRBD1 (6 bases). Looked up from germline, CDR1 is SGHNT and CDR2 is YYREEE (reference sequence). The CDR3 totals 16 residues. V lost 3 bases and J 1 base, leaving 13 bases between the germline ends. CDR3 DNA sequence: TGTGCCAGCAGCTCTGGGGTCAGGGGGAACACCGGGGAGCTGTTTTTT. Translated: CASSSGVRGNTGELFF.

The rearrangement links TRBV7-2 to TRBJ1-1, with D maybe TRBD1 (6 bases). Germline V gene sequence: CDR1 SGHTA, CDR2 FQGNSA. The CDR3 length is 14 residues. With 6 bases removed from V and 8 bases from J, the gap between germline ends came to 19 bases. CDR3 coding DNA: TGTGCCAGCAGTCACAGGGTCGTAGGGTTCGAAGCTTTCTTT. This translates into CASSHRVVGFEAFF.

A few counts support this clone. The CDR3 sequence is CASSLGRTGVDYEQYF. The CDR3 region has the DNA TGTGCCAGCAGCTTAGGCAGGACTGGAGTGGACTACGAGCAGTACTTC. This chain uses TRBV7-9 with TRBJ2-7, with a possible D match to TRBD2 (5 bases). V was pared by 1 base and J by 3 bases, with 16 bases between. The CDR3 runs 16 residues. Germline V CDR1 and CDR2: SEHNR, FQNEAQ (reference sequence).